A single sample is the source of the 19 T cell receptor beta chains below, sequenced in a study of long-term antiretroviral therapy in people with HIV (dated by TCRdb to between 2022 and 2023). The immunoSEQ hsTCRB v3.0 assay was used at survey level resolution for TRB variable region sequencing. The source is immuneACCESS, and TCRdb retained only in-frame sequences with V and J called. Part of the clones is not carried over; for the studies checked, unresolved V genes explain less than half of this, and the remainder is unexplained. This sample gives 30,000 to 35,000 clones in total; 65% to 85% of them show up just once. The biggest ten clones account for around 3% of the sample. The sample was unsorted PBMCs, taken 3 years after starting antiretroviral therapy. Receptors were obtained from a man in his fifties with HIV.

The chain is built from TRBV5-4 and TRBJ2-3; D call uncertain. Deletions cut 4 bases from V and 3 bases from J, with 6 bases between. The CDR3 has 12 residues. Germline loops: CDR1 SGHNT, CDR2 YYREEE (reference sequence). The CDR3 coding sequence is TGTGCCAGCAGCCAAGAGACAGATACGCAGTATTTT. Translating it yields CASSQETDTQYF.

This rearrangement joins TRBV9 to TRBJ2-1; 7 positions agree with TRBD2. CDR3 length: 15 amino acids. CDR1 and CDR2 from the germline V gene are SGDLS and YYNGEE. V was clipped by 0 bases and J by 3 bases; unmatched bases: 3. CDR3 nucleotide sequence: TGTGCCAGCAGCGTAGGGGGGGGTTACTACAATGAGCAGTTCTTC. Its translation: CASSVGGGYYNEQFF.

The chain recombines TRBV6-5 with TRBJ2-1; 7 bases map to TRBD1. V shed 7 bases, J shed 6 bases, and the junction held 12 bases outside the gene matches. The V gene's germline CDR1 is MNHEY and CDR2 SVGAGI. The CDR3 sequence is 15 residues long. CDR3: CASIKRGQPSNEQFF. DNA for the CDR3: TGTGCCAGCATTAAAAGGGGACAGCCGTCCAATGAGCAGTTCTTC.

V gene TRBV7-3 combines with J gene TRBJ2-5; 7 nucleotides line up with TRBD1. Germline CDR1 is SGHTA and CDR2 is FQGTGA. This CDR3 is built from 16 residues. Trimming cost V 6 bases and J 6 bases; bases outside gene matches: 16. DNA for the CDR3: TGTGCCAGCAGAAACCGCCCTGACAGGGTAGGAAAGACCCAGTACTTC. Protein product: CASRNRPDRVGKTQYF.

The V gene is TRBV2, the J gene TRBJ2-7; tentatively, D is TRBD1 (6 bases). CDR3 size: 13 residues. Germline CDR1 SNHLY, CDR2 FYNNEI. V lost 8 bases to trimming and J lost 6 bases, with 17 bases between them. In nucleotides, the CDR3 is TGTGCCAGCCGACCGAATACAGGGCGCGAGCAGTACTTC. This sequence encodes CASRPNTGREQYF.

The V gene is TRBV27, the J gene TRBJ1-2; no clear D gene. The V end was cut by 7 bases, the J end by 8 bases, with 20 bases between. CDR3 length: 14 residues. Per germline, CDR1 MNHEY and CDR2 SMNVEV (reference sequence). The CDR3 DNA follows: TGTGCCAGCAAAGGCTCGGGGAAAAGCGAGGGCTACACCTTC. This gives the protein CASKGSGKSEGYTF.

The CDR3 DNA reads TGTGCCAGCTCACCGGACAGGGGTGGTGAGACCCAGTACTTC. Its translation: CASSPDRGGETQYF. The gene calls are TRBV18 and TRBJ2-5, with 9 bases aligning to TRBD1. Germline CDR1 reads KGHSH; CDR2 reads LQKENI. V was pared by 3 bases and J by 5 bases, with 4 bases of the junction left unmatched. This CDR3 contains 14 residues.

The chain combines TRBV18 with TRBJ2-7; D not resolved. V was cut by 2 bases and J by 3 bases, with 14 bases left in between. The CDR3 has 15 residues. From germline, CDR1 is KGHSH and CDR2 LQKENI. The CDR3 sequence is CASSPSLVNHYEQYF. The CDR3 bases are TGTGCCAGCTCACCAAGTTTAGTCAATCACTACGAGCAGTACTTC.

The CDR3 bases are TGTGCCAGCAGCCAATCAAGCAGATTGACTAACTATGGCTACACCTTC. This gives the protein CASSQSSRLTNYGYTF. The chain is built from TRBV16 and TRBJ1-2; D remains ambiguous. The ends were cut back, 0 bases at V and 0 bases at J, with 11 bases in the middle. This CDR3 is built from 16 residues. Germline CDR1 reads KGHSY; CDR2 reads FQNENV.

This clone was counted between two and nine times. The chain employs TRBV28 and TRBJ1-4, with 10 bases fitting TRBD1. Germline CDR1 MDHEN, CDR2 SYDVKM. This CDR3 is 16 amino acids long. V was pared by 5 bases and J by 2 bases, with 5 bases of the junction left unmatched. The DNA of the CDR3 is TGTGCCAGCAGTACTACGGACAGGGGGACTAATGAAAAACTGTTTTTT. Translating gives CASSTTDRGTNEKLFF.

The J gene is TRBJ2-1, the V gene TRBV11-2; 8 bases fit TRBD2. There are 16 residues in the CDR3. Trimming removed 7 bases from V and 4 bases from J; junction bases left unmatched: 12. Germline CDR1 is SGHAT and CDR2 is FQNNGV. CDR3 region: CASTHRGAGGYNEQFF. The CDR3 region has the DNA TGTGCCAGCACTCACCGGGGGGCGGGGGGTTACAATGAGCAGTTCTTC.

This chain uses TRBV28 with TRBJ1-2; TRBD1 is a possible D gene (5 bases). CDR3 length: 13 residues. V was shortened by 5 bases and J by 4 bases, with 11 bases between the two germline ends. In germline, CDR1 is MDHEN, CDR2 SYDVKM. Here the CDR3 reads CASSQGQVYGYTF. The CDR3 DNA reads as TGTGCCAGCAGTCAGGGTCAGGTCTATGGCTACACCTTC.

The chain joins TRBV6-6 to TRBJ1-2, with D unclear. Per germline, CDR1 MNHNY and CDR2 SVGAGI (reference sequence). Trimming left V 2 bases short and J 8 bases short, with 15 bases between. The CDR3 length is 14 residues. As DNA, the CDR3 is TGTGCCAGCAGTTACCCCCAAAAGGGAGGGGGCTACACCTTC. Translating gives CASSYPQKGGGYTF.

V and J are TRBV6-6 and TRBJ1-1, with 7 bases that match TRBD1. The J segment lost 1 base and the V segment lost 6 bases, leaving 8 bases of the junction unmatched. The CDR3 runs to 15 residues. In germline, CDR1 is MNHNY, CDR2 SVGAGI (reference sequence). The DNA for the CDR3 is TGTGCCAGCAGACGGGACAGCGGGGGGAACACTGAAGCTTTCTTT. It yields the protein CASRRDSGGNTEAFF.

The V call is TRBV30, the J call TRBJ1-2; 8 nucleotides match TRBD1. V lost 3 bases to trimming and J lost 7 bases; unmatched junction nucleotides: 7. From germline, CDR1 is GTSNPN and CDR2 SVGIG (reference sequence). The CDR3 is made up of 13 amino acids. DNA for the CDR3: TGTGCCTGGAGCGAGGACAGGGACTCTGGCTACACCTTC. The encoded protein is CAWSEDRDSGYTF.

The CDR3 nucleotides are TGTGCCAGCAGAAGGGGGCGCACAGATACGCAGTATTTT. Translation gives CASRRGRTDTQYF. The rearrangement joins TRBV2 to TRBJ2-3; TRBD1 aligns across 7 bases. Germline loops: CDR1 SNHLY, CDR2 FYNNEI. There are 13 residues in the CDR3. The junction had 1 base not matched to a gene; V was cut back by 6 bases and J by 1 base.

The gene calls are TRBV6-6 and TRBJ1-1; D gene ambiguous. The CDR3 consists of 12 residues. Germline CDR1 and CDR2: MNHNY and SVGAGI (reference sequence). Trimming pared 6 bases from V and 6 bases from J, leaving 11 bases between. The CDR3 DNA reads as TGTGCCAGCAGCGGTGGTGGGGCTGAAGCTTTCTTT. Translated, it gives CASSGGGAEAFF.

This clone was detected only a few times. J is TRBJ2-1 and V is TRBV7-6, with 11 bases identical to TRBD2. The CDR3 length is 16 residues. The V segment lost 4 bases and the J segment 6 bases; nucleotides outside the gene matches: 8. Looked up from germline, CDR1 is SGHVS and CDR2 is FNYEAQ. For the CDR3, the DNA is TGTGCCAGCAGCTCAAGGACTAGCGGGTGGGGCAATGAGCAGTTCTTC. This gives the protein CASSSRTSGWGNEQFF.

The chain employs TRBV14 and TRBJ1-4; D is ambiguous. Germline V gene sequence: CDR1 SGHDN, CDR2 FVKESK. The V and J ends lost 6 bases and 2 bases respectively, with 10 bases between them. The CDR3 covers 14 residues. CDR3 sequence (DNA): TGTGCCAGCAGTCGAGAGCTGACTAATGAAAAACTGTTTTTT. It translates to CASSRELTNEKLFF.